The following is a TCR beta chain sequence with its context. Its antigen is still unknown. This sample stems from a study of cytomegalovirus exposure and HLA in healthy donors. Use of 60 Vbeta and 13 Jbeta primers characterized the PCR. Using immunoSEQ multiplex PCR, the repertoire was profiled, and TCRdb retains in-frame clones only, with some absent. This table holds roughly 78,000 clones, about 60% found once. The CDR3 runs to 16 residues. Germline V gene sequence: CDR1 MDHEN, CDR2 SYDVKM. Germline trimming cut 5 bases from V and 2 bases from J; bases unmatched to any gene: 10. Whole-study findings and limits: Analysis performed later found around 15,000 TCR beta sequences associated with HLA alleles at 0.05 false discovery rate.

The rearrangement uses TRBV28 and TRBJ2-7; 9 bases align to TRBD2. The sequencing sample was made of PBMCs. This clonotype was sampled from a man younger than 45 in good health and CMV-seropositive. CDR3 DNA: TGTGCCAGCAGTCTAGCGGGACGGACCCTCCCCTACGAGCAGTACTTC. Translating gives CASSLAGRTLPYEQYF.